This TCR beta chain was retrieved from a study of early stage breast cancer tumors. Study-wide results and limits: Tumors had roughly 2.5-fold higher T cell density and higher clonality than adjacent normal breast tissue. Chain pairing and CD4, CD8 or FOXP3 expression were not captured.

A note on this clone: The antigen remains unidentified.

Sequencing was performed with immunoSEQ multiplex PCR; in TCRdb, only in-frame clones are kept and a portion is missing. The sample includes several thousand clones, 71% of them seen just once. Trimming removed 3 bases from V and 5 bases from J, with 16 bases in between. Germline V CDR1 and CDR2: GTSNPN, SVGIG (reference sequence). This CDR3 has 14 amino acids. Normal breast often needed roughly 90-300 mg of tissue for enough DNA. What was sequenced was normal breast tissue next to the tumor. The V gene is TRBV30, the J gene TRBJ1-1; D might be TRBD1 (6 bases). The TCR originated in a person aged 55 to 69 with breast cancer. This CDR3 reads CAWRVQGGKTEAFF. CDR3 DNA sequence: TGTGCCTGGAGGGTACAGGGAGGGAAGACTGAAGCTTTCTTT.